Shown below are 2 T cell receptor beta chains from a single sample sequenced in a study of cytotoxic CD8 clonotypes in ibrutinib-treated CLL. Profiling relied on immunoSEQ multiplex PCR, and the TCRdb table lists in-frame clones only, not all of them. Seen here are about 44,000 clones, roughly two thirds observed once, and the top ten hold roughly 13%. The starting material was PBMCs, obtained after 12 months of ibrutinib treatment. All receptors come from a human donor with chronic lymphocytic leukemia.

This chain links TRBV5-1 with TRBJ2-2; perhaps TRBD1 as D (6 bases). V gave up 7 bases and J gave up 2 bases, with 18 bases separating them. CDR3 length equals 16 residues. CDR1 SGHRS and CDR2 YFSETQ come from the germline V gene. CDR3 amino acids: CASSGWGQDNTGELFF. In DNA, the CDR3 is TGCGCCAGCTCTGGGTGGGGGCAGGATAACACCGGGGAGCTGTTTTTT.

The gene calls are TRBV5-1 and TRBJ2-3; D tentatively reads TRBD1 or TRBD2 (5 bases each). This CDR3 is built from 16 residues. Germline lookup yields CDR1 SGHRS and CDR2 YFSETQ. The V end was cut by 5 bases, the J end by 1 base, with 17 bases between. CDR3 bases: TGCGCCAGCAGTCGGGACCCCCCGTCGGGCACAGATACGCAGTATTTT. Protein: CASSRDPPSGTDTQYF.